Reported below is one T cell receptor (beta chain). Its specificity is unknown. Time point defined: blood at routine non-recurrence follow-up after resection. Unsorted whole RNA from tumor, nontumor lung or frozen PBMC underwent sequencing. The sample is drawn from a study of spatial heterogeneity in lung cancer. Whole-study context: Just over 70 TRACERx patients with early, untreated non-small cell lung cancer donated samples. Sequence detection consistently recorded a greater number of beta-chain than alpha-chain sequences.

Germline trimming cut 3 bases from V and 1 base from J; bases unmatched to any gene: 4. The CDR3 has 17 amino acids. TCRdb processed the 5' RACE reads anew with MiXCR; each CDR3 protein has one entry. There are 95,000 to 120,000 distinct CDR3 sequences in the sample; 11% occur only once, and approximately 24% lies in the top ten. General study results and limits: TCRs found ubiquitously expanded in tumor appeared in blood more at resection than at follow-up.

This chain links TRBV12-3 or TRBV12-4 with TRBJ2-2; 11 nucleotides agree with TRBD2. This specimen was PBMCs, taken at follow-up. This clonotype was sampled from a female donor with early-stage non-small cell lung cancer. Here the CDR3 DNA reads TGTGCCAGCAGTTTCCCCGGGACTAGCGGGAACACCGGGGAGCTGTTTTTT. Protein product: CASSFPGTSGNTGELFF.